The present entry profiles one T cell receptor beta chain with its context. Its antigen is unknown. The source of the sample is a study of early T cells in non-severe SARS-CoV-2 infection. Study-wide results and limits: Matching with VDJdb favored anti-spike CD8 responses (missing private and CD4 specificities).

Germline V lookup: CDR1 MDHEN, CDR2 SYDVKM. Between the trimmed V and J ends, which lost 6 bases and 4 bases, there was a span of 16 bases. CDR3 length equals 15 residues. TCRdb re-called the 5' RACE reads with MiXCR, one entry per CDR3 protein. The sample comprises some 98,000 distinct CDR3 sequences, around 10% of which are singletons, and roughly 4.9% rests with the top ten. The TCR sequence derives from an adult who was a healthcare worker with PCR-confirmed SARS-CoV-2 infection or an uninfected control (not recorded which). The V call is TRBV28, the J call TRBJ1-5; D may be TRBD1 (6 bases). Sequenced input: whole blood. CDR3 nucleotide sequence: TGTGCCAGCAGCGATACAGGGAAGGGGAATCAGCCCCAGCATTTT. This translates into CASSDTGKGNQPQHF.